Below are 10 T cell receptor beta chains sequenced from a single sample in a study of T cells after yellow fever vaccination. TCRdb redid the calling of the 5' RACE reads with MiXCR, one entry per CDR3 protein. Among under 600,000 distinct CDR3 sequences listed, roughly 22% were seen once. Material: PBMCs, obtained approximately 20 days after the first yellow fever vaccination. These receptors were collected from a man aged 18 to 29 who received the YFV17D yellow fever vaccine.

V usage is TRBV6-5 and J usage is TRBJ2-3, with D possibly TRBD2 on 5 matching bases. This CDR3 is built from 14 residues. V was pared by 2 bases and J by 0 bases, with 6 bases between. Germline CDR1 reads MNHEY; CDR2 reads SVGAGI. CDR3 residues: CASSYEGSTDTQYF. In DNA form, the CDR3 reads TGTGCCAGCAGTTACGAGGGTAGCACAGATACGCAGTATTTT.

V gene TRBV3-1 combines with J gene TRBJ1-5, with D tentatively TRBD1 (5 bases). This CDR3 is 16 amino acids long. CDR1 and CDR2 from the germline V gene are LGHDT and YNNKEL (reference sequence). V gave up 3 bases and J gave up 3 bases, with 15 bases separating them. The CDR3 here is CASSHQGLGNNQPQHF. Written as DNA, the CDR3 is TGTGCCAGCAGCCACCAGGGACTTGGGAACAATCAGCCCCAGCATTTT.

This clonotype was recorded a few times. This rearrangement joins TRBV7-2 to TRBJ2-1; 7 bases fit TRBD2. The CDR3 sequence is 14 residues long. Trimming at V came to 6 bases and at J to 4 bases, leaving 6 bases not matched to a gene. CDR1 SGHTA and CDR2 FQGNSA come from the germline V gene. The CDR3 sequence: CASRPPGGYNEQFF. The CDR3 DNA follows: TGTGCCAGCAGACCTCCGGGGGGTTACAATGAGCAGTTCTTC.

This clonotype was seen a handful of times. The chain employs TRBV7-9 and TRBJ2-1; TRBD2 matches 9 bases. The CDR3 extends over 16 amino acids. The V gene's germline CDR1 is SEHNR and CDR2 FQNEAQ (reference sequence). J was trimmed by 8 bases and V by 0 bases; bases with no gene match: 8. The CDR3 region has the DNA TGTGCCAGCAGCTTAGCCGGGACTAGCCCTTCGGATGAGCAGTTCTTC. Protein: CASSLAGTSPSDEQFF.

The gene calls are TRBV2 and TRBJ2-2, with TRBD2 as a possible D gene (6 bases). The CDR3 extends over 13 amino acids. From germline, CDR1 is SNHLY and CDR2 FYNNEI. V lost 8 bases, J lost 5 bases, and 12 bases lay in between. In nucleotides, the CDR3 is TGTGCCAGCGGACGTCGGGGGACCGGGGAGCTGTTTTTT. Its translation: CASGRRGTGELFF. Full variable domain (remainder filled in from reference TRBV2 and TRBJ2-2): EPEVTQTPSHQVTQMGQEVILRCVPISNHLYFYWYRQILGQKVEFLVSFYNNEISEKSEIFDDQFSVERPDGSNFTLKIRSTKLEDSAMYFCASGRRGTGELFFGEGSRLTVL.

The V call is TRBV19, the J call TRBJ1-4; TRBD1 is a possible D gene (5 bases). Germline lookup yields CDR1 LNHDA and CDR2 SQIVND (reference sequence). The V gene lost 5 bases and the J gene lost 4 bases, with 11 bases spanning the gap. The CDR3 loop spans 14 amino acids. The CDR3 is CASSRRQNNEKLFF. The CDR3 coding sequence is TGTGCCAGTAGTCGTCGACAGAATAATGAAAAACTGTTTTTT.

This clonotype was detected many times. This chain links TRBV3-1 with TRBJ1-5; D may be TRBD1 (6 bases). The V end was cut by 3 bases, the J end by 5 bases, with 11 bases between. This CDR3 is 14 amino acids long. The germline V gene encodes CDR1 LGHDT and CDR2 YNNKEL (reference sequence). The CDR3 DNA reads as TGTGCCAGCAGCCAGGGGGGGGGCGATCAGCCCCAGCATTTT. Its protein product is CASSQGGGDQPQHF.

The rearrangement uses TRBV18 and TRBJ2-7; D uncertain. This CDR3 spans 13 amino acids. V shed 4 bases and J shed 2 bases, with 9 bases lying between them. Germline V lookup: CDR1 KGHSH, CDR2 LQKENI. The CDR3 is CASSQGLPYEQYF. CDR3 bases: TGTGCCAGCTCACAAGGGTTACCCTACGAGCAGTACTTC. The whole variable domain, remainder taken from reference TRBV18 and TRBJ2-7, is NAGVMQNPRHLVRRRGQEARLRCSPMKGHSHVYWYRQLPEEGLKFMVYLQKENIIDESGMPKERFSAEFPKEGPSILRIQQVVRGDSAAYFCASSQGLPYEQYFGPGTRLTVT.

The chain links TRBV11-2 to TRBJ1-4; no firm D call. This CDR3 comprises 12 residues. V was cut by 0 bases and J by 10 bases, with 6 bases left in between. Germline CDR1 is SGHAT and CDR2 is FQNNGV. CDR3 coding DNA: TGTGCCAGCAGCTTAGATCGTAGAAAACTGTTTTTT. This gives the protein CASSLDRRKLFF.

The rearrangement uses TRBV27 and TRBJ2-5, with 9 positions matching TRBD2. This CDR3 spans 16 amino acids. V was clipped by 6 bases and J by 5 bases; unmatched bases: 13. Germline V gene sequence: CDR1 MNHEY, CDR2 SMNVEV (reference sequence). The CDR3: CASRPLGRGGSETQYF. The CDR3 nucleotides are TGTGCCAGCAGGCCTCTCGGGCGGGGGGGCTCTGAGACCCAGTACTTC.